This TCR beta chain came from a study of shared clonotypes between healthy human individuals. Findings and limits, study-wide: The study found lower generation probabilities in non-shared clonotypes than in those shared by all four donors.

In the original analysis: ImmunoSEQ yielded junction-only sequences lacking quality scores, so filtering differed. Libraries were prepared by immunoSEQ multiplex PCR; TCRdb keeps only in-frame clonotypes and omits some of them. That table supplies the V and J calls and clone size; D and trimming were determined from the DNA. In the table there are about 2.3 million clones, around 93% of which are singletons. As concerns this clone: Its target is unknown.

The TCR comes from a man aged 18 to 30 in good health. Some clones in this sample may be carry-over from other donors' samples. Sequencing used naive CD4+ T cells from PBMCs. The subset denotes: CD45RA+ positively selected.

The CDR3: CAISDGTGGAEQFF. CDR3 DNA sequence: TGTGCCATCAGTGACGGGACTGGAGGGGCTGAGCAGTTCTTC. This rearrangement joins TRBV10-3 to TRBJ2-1; D perhaps matches TRBD2 (6 bases). The CDR3 has 14 residues. V was cut by 3 bases and J by 9 bases, with 15 bases left in between. The germline V gene has CDR1 ENHRY and CDR2 SYGVKD.